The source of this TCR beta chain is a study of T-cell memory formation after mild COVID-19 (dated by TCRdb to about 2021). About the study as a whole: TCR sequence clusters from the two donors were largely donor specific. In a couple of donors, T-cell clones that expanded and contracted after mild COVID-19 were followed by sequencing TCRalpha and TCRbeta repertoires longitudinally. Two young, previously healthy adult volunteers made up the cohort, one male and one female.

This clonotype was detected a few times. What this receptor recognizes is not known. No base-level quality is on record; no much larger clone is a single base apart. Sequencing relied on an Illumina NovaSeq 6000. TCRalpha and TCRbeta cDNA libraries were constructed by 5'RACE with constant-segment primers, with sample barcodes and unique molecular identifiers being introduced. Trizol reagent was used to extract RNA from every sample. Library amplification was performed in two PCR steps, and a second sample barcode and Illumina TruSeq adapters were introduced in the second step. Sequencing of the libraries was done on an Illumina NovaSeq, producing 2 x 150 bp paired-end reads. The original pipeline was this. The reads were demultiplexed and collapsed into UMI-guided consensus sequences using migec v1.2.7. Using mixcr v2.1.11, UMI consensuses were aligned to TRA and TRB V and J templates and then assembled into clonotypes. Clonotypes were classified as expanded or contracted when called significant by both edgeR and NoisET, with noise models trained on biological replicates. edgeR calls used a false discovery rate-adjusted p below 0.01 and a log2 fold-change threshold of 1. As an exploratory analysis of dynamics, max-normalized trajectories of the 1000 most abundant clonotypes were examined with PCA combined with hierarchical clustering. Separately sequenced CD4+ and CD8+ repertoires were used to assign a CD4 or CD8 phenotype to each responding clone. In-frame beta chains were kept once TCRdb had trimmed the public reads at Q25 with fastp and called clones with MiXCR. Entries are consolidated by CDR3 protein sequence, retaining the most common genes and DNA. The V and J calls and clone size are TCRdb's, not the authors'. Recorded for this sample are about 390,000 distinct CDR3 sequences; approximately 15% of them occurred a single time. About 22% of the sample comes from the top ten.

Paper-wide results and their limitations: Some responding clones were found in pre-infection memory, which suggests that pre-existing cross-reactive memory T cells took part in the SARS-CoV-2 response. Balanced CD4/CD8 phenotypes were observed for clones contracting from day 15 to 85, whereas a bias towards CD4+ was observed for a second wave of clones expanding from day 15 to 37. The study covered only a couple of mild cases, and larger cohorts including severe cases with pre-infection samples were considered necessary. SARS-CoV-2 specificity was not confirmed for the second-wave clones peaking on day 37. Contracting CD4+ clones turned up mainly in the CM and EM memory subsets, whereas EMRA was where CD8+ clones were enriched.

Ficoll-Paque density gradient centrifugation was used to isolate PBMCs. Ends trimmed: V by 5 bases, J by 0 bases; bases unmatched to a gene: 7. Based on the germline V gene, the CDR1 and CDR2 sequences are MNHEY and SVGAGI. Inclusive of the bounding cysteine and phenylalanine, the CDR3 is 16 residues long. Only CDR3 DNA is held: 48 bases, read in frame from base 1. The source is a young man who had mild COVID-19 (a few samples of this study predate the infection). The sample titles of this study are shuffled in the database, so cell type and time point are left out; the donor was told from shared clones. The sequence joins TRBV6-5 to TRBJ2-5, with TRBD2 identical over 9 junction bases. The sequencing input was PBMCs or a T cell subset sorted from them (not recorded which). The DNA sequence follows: TGTGCCAGCAGTCCCTTGGCGGGGGGGTACCAAGAGACCCAGTACTTC. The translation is CASSPLAGGYQETQYF.